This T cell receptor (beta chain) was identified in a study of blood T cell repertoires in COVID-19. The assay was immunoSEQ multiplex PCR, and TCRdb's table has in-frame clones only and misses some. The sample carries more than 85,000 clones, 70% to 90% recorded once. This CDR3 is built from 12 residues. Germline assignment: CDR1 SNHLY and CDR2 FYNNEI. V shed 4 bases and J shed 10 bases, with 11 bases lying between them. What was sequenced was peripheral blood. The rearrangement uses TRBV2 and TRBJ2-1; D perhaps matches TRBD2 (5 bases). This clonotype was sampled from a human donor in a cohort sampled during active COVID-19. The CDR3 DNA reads TGTGCCAGCAGTGTGTTGAGCGGCGAGCAGTTCTTC. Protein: CASSVLSGEQFF. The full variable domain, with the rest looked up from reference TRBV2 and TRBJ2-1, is EPEVTQTPSHQVTQMGQEVILRCVPISNHLYFYWYRQILGQKVEFLVSFYNNEISEKSEIFDDQFSVERPDGSNFTLKIRSTKLEDSAMYFCASSVLSGEQFFGPGTRLTVL.